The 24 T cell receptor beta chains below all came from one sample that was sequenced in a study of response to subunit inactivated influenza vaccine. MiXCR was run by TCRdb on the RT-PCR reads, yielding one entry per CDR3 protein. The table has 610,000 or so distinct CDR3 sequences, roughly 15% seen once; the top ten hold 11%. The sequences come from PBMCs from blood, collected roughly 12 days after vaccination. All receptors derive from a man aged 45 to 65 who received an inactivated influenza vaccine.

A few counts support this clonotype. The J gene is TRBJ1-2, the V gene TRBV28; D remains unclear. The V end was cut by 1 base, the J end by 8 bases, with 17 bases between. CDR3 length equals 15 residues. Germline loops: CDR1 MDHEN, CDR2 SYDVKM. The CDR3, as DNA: TGTGCCAGCAGTTTATTCGCCGGCGACAAGGGAGGCTACACCTTC. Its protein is CASSLFAGDKGGYTF.

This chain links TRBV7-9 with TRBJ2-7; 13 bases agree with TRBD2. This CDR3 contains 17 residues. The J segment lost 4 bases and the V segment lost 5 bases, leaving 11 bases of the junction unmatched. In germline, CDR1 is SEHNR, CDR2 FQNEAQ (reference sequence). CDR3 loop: CASSHLGGTSGDYEQYF. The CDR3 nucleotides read TGTGCCAGCAGCCATTTGGGCGGGACTAGCGGGGATTACGAGCAGTACTTC.

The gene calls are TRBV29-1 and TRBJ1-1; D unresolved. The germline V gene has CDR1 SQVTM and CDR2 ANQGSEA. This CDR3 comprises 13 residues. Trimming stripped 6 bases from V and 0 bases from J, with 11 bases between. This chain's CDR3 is CSVVQLMNTEAFF. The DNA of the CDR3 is TGCAGCGTCGTACAGCTAATGAACACTGAAGCTTTCTTT.

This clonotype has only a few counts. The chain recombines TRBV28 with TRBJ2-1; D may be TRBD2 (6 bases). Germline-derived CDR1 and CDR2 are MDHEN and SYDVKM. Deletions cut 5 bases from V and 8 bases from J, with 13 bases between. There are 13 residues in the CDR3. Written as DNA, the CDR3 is TGTGCCAGCAGTCTCGGGACTCTGGATGAGCAGTTCTTC. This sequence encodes CASSLGTLDEQFF.

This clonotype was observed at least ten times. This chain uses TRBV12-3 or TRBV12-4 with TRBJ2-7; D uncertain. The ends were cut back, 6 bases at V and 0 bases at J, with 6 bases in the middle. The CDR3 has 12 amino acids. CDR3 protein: CASSRGSYEQYF. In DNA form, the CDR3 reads TGTGCCAGCAGCAGAGGCTCCTACGAGCAGTACTTC.

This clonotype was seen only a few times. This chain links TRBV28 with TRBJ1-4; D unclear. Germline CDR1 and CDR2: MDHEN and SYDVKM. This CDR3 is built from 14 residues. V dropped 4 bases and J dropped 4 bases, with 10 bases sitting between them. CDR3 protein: CASSSRLSNEKLFF. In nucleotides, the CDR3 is TGTGCCAGCAGTTCGCGACTGAGTAATGAAAAACTGTTTTTT.

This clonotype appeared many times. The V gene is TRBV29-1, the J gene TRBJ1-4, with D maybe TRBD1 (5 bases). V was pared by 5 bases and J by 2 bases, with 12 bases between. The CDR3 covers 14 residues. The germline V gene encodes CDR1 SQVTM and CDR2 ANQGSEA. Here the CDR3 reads CSVHTGTTNEKLFF. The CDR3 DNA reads TGCAGCGTTCATACCGGGACTACTAATGAAAAACTGTTTTTT.

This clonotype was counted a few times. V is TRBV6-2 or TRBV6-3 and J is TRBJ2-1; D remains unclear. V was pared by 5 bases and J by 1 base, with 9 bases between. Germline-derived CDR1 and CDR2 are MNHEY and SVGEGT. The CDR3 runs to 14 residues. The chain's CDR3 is CASSIPRSYNEQFF. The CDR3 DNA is TGTGCCAGCAGTATCCCCAGATCCTACAATGAGCAGTTCTTC.

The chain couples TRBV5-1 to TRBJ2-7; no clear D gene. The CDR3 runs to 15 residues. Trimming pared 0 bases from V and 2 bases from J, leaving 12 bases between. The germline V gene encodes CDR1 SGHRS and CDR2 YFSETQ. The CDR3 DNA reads TGCGCCAGCAGCTTGGAGTCAGTTCCTACCTACGAGCAGTACTTC. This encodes CASSLESVPTYEQYF.

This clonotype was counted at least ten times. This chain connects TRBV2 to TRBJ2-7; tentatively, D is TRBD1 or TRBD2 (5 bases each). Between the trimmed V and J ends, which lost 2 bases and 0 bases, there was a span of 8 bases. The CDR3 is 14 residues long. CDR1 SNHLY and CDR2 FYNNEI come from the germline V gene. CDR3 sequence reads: CASSEPGSSYEQYF. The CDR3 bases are TGTGCCAGCAGTGAACCAGGGAGCTCCTACGAGCAGTACTTC.

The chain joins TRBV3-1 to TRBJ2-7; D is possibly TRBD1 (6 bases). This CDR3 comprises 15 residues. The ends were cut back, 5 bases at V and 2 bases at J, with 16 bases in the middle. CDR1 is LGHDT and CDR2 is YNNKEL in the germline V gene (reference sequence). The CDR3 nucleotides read TGTGCCAGCAGCGCAGGCCGGGACATTACCTACGAGCAGTACTTC. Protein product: CASSAGRDITYEQYF.

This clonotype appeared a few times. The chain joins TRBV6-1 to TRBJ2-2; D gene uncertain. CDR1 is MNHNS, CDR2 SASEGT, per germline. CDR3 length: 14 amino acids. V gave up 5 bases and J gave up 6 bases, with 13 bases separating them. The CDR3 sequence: CASSPNTFAGELFF. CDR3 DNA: TGTGCCAGCAGTCCCAACACTTTTGCCGGGGAGCTGTTTTTT.

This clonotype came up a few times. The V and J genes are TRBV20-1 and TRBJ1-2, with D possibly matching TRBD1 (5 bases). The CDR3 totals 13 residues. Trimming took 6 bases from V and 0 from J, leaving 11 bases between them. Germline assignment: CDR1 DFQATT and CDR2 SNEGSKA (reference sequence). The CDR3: CSAKTETNYGYTF. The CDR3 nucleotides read TGCAGTGCAAAGACAGAGACTAACTATGGCTACACCTTC.

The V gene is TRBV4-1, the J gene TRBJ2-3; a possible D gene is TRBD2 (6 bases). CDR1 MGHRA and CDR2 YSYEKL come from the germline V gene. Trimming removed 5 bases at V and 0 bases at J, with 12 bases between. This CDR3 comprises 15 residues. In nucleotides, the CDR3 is TGCGCCAGCAGCAAGACGGGGGTGAGCACAGATACGCAGTATTTT. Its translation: CASSKTGVSTDTQYF.

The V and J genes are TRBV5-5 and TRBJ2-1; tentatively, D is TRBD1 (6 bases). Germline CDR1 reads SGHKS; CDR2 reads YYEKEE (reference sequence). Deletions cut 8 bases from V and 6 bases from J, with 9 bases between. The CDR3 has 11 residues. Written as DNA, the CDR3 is TGTGCCAGTACAGGGAGCAATGAGCAGTTCTTC. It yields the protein CASTGSNEQFF.

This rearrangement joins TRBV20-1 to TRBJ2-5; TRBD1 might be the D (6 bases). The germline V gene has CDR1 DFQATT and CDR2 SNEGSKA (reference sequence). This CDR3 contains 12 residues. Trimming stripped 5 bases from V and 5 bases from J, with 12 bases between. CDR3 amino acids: CSADRIGETQYF. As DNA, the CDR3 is TGCAGTGCTGACAGGATTGGCGAGACCCAGTACTTC.

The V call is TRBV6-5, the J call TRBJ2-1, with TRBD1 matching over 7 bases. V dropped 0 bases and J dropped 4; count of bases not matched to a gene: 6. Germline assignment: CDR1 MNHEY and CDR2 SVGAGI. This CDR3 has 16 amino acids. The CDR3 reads CASSYSGQIQYNEQFF. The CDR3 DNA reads TGTGCCAGCAGTTACTCGGGACAGATCCAATACAATGAGCAGTTCTTC.

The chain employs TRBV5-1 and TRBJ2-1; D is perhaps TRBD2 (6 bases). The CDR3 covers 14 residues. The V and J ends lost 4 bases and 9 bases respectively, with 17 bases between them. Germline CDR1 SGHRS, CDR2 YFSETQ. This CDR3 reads CASSALTSDGEQFF. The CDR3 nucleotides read TGCGCCAGCAGCGCCCTGACTAGTGATGGTGAGCAGTTCTTC.

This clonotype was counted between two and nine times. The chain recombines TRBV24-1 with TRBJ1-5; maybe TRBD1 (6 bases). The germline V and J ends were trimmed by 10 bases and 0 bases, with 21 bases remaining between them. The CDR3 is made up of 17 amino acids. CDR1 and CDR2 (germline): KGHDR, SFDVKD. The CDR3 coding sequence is TGTGCCACAGGACCGGGACAAATGGCAGGTAGCAATCAGCCCCAGCATTTT. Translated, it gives CATGPGQMAGSNQPQHF.

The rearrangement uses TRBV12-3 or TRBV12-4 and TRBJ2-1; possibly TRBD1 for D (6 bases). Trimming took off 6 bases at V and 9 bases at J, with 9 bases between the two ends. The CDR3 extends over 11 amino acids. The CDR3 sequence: CASRLQGEQFF. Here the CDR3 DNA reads TGTGCCAGCAGGTTACAGGGTGAGCAGTTCTTC.

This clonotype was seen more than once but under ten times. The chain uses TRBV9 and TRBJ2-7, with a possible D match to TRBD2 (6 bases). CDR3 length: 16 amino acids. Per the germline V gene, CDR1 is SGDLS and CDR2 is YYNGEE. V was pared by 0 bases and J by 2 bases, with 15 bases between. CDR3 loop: CASSVDRGGPAYEQYF. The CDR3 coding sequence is TGTGCCAGCAGCGTAGATCGGGGAGGCCCGGCCTACGAGCAGTACTTC. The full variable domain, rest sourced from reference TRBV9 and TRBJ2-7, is DSGVTQTPKHLITATGQRVTLRCSPRSGDLSVYWYQQSLDQGLQFLIQYYNGEERAKGNILERFSAQQFPDLHSELNLSSLELGDSALYFCASSVDRGGPAYEQYFGPGTRLTVT.

CDR3 bases: TGTGCCATCCAGGGACAGGGGGCTGGTGAGCAGTTCTTC. Protein sequence: CAIQGQGAGEQFF. V and J are TRBV10-3 and TRBJ2-1, with 12 bases lining up with TRBD1. CDR3 size: 13 residues. CDR1 is ENHRY and CDR2 is SYGVKD in the germline V gene. With 8 bases clipped from V and 9 bases from J, the junction kept 5 bases outside the gene matches.

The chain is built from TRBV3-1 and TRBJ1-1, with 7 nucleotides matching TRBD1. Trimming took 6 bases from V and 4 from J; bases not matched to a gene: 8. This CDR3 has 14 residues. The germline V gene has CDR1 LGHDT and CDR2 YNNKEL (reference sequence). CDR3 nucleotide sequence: TGTGCCAGCAGGCACACAGGGGAACGCACTGAAGCTTTCTTT. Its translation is CASRHTGERTEAFF.

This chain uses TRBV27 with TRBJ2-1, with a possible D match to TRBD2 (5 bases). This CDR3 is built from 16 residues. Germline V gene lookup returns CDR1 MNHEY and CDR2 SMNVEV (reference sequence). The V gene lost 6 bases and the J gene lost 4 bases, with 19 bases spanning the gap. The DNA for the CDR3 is TGTGCCAGCAGGAGGGCCGAGGCCGGCGCATACAATGAGCAGTTCTTC. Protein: CASRRAEAGAYNEQFF.